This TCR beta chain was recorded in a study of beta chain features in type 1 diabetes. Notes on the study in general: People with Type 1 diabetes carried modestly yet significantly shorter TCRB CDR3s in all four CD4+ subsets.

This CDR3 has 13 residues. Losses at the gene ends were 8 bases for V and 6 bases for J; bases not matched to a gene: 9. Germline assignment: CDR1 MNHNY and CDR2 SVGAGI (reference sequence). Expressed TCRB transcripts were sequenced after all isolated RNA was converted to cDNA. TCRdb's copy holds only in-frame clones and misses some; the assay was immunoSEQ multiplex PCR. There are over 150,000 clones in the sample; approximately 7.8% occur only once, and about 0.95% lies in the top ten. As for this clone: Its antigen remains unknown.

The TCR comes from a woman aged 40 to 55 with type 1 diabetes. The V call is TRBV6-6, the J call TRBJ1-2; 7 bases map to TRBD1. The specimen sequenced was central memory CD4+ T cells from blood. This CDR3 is CASGQTGSDGYTF. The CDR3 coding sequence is TGTGCCAGCGGTCAGACAGGGAGCGATGGCTACACCTTC.